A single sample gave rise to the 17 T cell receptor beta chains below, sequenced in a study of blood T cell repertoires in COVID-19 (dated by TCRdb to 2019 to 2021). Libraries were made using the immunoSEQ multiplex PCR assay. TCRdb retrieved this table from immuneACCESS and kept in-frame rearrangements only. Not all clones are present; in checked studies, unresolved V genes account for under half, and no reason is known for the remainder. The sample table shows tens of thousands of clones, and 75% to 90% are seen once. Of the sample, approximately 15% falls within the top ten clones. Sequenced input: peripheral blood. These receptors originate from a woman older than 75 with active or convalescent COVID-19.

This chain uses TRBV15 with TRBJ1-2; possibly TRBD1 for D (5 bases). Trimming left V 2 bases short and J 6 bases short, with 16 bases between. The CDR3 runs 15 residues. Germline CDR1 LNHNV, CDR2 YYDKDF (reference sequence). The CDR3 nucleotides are TGTGCCACCAGCAGACAAGCCGGGACTGCCGATGGCTACACCTTC. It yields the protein CATSRQAGTADGYTF.

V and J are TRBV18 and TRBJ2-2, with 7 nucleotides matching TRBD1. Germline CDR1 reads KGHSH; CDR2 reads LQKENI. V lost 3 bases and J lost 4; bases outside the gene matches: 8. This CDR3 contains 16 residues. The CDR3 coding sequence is TGTGCCAGCTCACCTACGACAGGGTCGGGCACCGGGGAGCTGTTTTTT. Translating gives CASSPTTGSGTGELFF. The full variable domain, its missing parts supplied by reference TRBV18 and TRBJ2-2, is NAGVMQNPRHLVRRRGQEARLRCSPMKGHSHVYWYRQLPEEGLKFMVYLQKENIIDESGMPKERFSAEFPKEGPSILRIQQVVRGDSAAYFCASSPTTGSGTGELFFGEGSRLTVL.

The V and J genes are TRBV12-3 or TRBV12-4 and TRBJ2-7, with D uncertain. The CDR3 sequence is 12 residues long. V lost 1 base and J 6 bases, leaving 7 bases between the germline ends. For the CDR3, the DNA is TGTGCCAGCAGTTTAGGAGGCGCCGAGCAGTACTTC. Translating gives CASSLGGAEQYF.

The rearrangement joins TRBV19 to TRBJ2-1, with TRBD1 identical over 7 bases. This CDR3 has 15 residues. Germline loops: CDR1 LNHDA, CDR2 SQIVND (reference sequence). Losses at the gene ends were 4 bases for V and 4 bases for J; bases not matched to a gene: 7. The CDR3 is CASSKRTGAYNEQFF. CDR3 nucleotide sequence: TGTGCCAGTAGTAAGCGAACAGGGGCTTACAATGAGCAGTTCTTC.

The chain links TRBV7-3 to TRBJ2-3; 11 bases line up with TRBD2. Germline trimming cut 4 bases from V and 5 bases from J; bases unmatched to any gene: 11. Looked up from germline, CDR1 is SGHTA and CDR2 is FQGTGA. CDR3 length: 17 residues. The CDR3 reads CASSSYLAGGGIDTQYF. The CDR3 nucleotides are TGTGCCAGCAGCTCCTACCTAGCGGGGGGAGGTATAGATACGCAGTATTTT.

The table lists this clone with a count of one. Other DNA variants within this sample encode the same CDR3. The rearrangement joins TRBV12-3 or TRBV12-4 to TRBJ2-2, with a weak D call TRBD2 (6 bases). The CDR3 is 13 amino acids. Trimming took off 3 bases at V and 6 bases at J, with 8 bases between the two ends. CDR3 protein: CASSLGGPGELFF. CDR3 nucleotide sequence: TGTGCCAGCAGTTTGGGGGGACCCGGGGAGCTGTTTTTT.

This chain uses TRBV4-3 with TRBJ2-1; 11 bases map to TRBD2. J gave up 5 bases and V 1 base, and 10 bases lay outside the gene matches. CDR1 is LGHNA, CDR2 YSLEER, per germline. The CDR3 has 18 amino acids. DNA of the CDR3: TGCGCCAGCAGCCAAGGACTAGCGGGACTTCGGGGGAACAATGAGCAGTTCTTC. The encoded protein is CASSQGLAGLRGNNEQFF.

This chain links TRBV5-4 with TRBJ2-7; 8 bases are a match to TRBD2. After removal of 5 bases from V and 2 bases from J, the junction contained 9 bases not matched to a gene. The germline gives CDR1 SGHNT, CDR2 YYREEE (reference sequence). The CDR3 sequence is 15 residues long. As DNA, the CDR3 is TGTGCCAGCAGGCCCGGGGGGGGAGGGCCCTACGAGCAGTACTTC. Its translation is CASRPGGGGPYEQYF.

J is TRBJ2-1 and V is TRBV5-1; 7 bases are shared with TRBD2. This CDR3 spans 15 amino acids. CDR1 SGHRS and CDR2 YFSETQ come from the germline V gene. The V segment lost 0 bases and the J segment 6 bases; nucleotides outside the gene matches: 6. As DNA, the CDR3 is TGCGCCAGCAGCTTGGACGGGGGGAGCTCCAATGAGCAGTTCTTC. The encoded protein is CASSLDGGSSNEQFF.

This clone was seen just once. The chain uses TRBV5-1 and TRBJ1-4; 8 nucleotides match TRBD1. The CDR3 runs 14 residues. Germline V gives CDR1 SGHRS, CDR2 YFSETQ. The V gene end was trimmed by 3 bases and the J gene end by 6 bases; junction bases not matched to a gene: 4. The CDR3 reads CASSSRGQDEKLFF. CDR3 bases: TGCGCCAGCAGCTCCAGGGGGCAGGATGAAAAACTGTTTTTT.

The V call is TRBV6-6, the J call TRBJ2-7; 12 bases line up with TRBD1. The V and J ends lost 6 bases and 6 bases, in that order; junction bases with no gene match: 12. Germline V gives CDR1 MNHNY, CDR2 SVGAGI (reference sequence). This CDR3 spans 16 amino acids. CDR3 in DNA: TGTGCCAGCAGCCCACAGGAAGGGACAGGGGGCTTCGAGCAGTACTTC. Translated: CASSPQEGTGGFEQYF.

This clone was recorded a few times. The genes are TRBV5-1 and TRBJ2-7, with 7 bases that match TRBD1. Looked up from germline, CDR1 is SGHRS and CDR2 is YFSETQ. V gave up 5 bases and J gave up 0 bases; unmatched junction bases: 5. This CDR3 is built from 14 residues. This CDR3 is CASRTDRSSYEQYF. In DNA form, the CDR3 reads TGCGCCAGCAGAACGGACAGGAGCTCCTACGAGCAGTACTTC.

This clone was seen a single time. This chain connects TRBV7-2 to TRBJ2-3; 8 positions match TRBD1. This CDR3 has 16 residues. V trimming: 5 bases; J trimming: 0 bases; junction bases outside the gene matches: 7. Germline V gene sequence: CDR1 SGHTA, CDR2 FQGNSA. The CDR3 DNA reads TGTGCCAGCAGCACCGGGACAGGCATTAGCACAGATACGCAGTATTTT. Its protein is CASSTGTGISTDTQYF.

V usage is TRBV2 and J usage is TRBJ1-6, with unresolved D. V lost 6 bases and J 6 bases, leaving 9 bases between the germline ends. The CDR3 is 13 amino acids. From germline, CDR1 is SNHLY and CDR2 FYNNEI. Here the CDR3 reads CASRSQANSPLHF. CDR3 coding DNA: TGTGCCAGCAGATCCCAGGCTAATTCACCCCTCCACTTT. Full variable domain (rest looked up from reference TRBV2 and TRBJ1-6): EPEVTQTPSHQVTQMGQEVILRCVPISNHLYFYWYRQILGQKVEFLVSFYNNEISEKSEIFDDQFSVERPDGSNFTLKIRSTKLEDSAMYFCASRSQANSPLHFGNGTRLTVT.

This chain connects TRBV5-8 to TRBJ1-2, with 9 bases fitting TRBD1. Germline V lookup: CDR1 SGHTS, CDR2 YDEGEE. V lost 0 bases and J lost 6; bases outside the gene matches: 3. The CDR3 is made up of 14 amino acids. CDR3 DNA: TGTGCCAGCAGCTTGGCAAACAGGGGGCATGGCTACACCTTC. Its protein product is CASSLANRGHGYTF.

This chain's CDR3 is CASSLVAGRGHEQYF. CDR3 coding DNA: TGTGCCAGCAGCTTAGTAGCGGGGCGAGGCCACGAGCAGTACTTC. V gene TRBV7-2 combines with J gene TRBJ2-7; TRBD2 aligns across 8 bases. Germline V gene lookup returns CDR1 SGHTA and CDR2 FQGNSA. The CDR3 spans 15 residues. After removal of 1 base from V and 5 bases from J, the junction contained 7 bases not matched to a gene.

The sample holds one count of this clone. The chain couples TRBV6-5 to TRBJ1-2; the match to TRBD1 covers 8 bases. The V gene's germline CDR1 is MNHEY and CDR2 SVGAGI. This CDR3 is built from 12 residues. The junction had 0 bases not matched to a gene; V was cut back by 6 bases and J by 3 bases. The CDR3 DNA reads TGTGCCAGCAGACAGGGGGACTATGGCTACACCTTC. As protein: CASRQGDYGYTF.